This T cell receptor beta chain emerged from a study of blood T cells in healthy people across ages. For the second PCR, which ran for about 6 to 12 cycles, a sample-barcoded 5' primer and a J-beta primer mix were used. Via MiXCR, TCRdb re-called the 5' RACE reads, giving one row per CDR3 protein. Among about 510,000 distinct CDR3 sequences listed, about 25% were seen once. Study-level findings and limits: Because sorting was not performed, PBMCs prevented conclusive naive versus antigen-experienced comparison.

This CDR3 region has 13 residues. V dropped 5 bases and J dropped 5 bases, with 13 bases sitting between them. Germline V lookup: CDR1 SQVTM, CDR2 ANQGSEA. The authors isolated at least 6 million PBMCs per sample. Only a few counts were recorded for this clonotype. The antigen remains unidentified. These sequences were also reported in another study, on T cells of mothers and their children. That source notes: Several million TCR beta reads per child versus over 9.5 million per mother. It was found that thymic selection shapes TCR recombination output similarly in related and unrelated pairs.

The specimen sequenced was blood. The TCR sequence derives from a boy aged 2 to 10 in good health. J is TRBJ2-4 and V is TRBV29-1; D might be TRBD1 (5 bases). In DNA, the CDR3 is TGCAGCGTTCGAGGACATTCGGAAAACATTCAGTACTTC. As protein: CSVRGHSENIQYF.